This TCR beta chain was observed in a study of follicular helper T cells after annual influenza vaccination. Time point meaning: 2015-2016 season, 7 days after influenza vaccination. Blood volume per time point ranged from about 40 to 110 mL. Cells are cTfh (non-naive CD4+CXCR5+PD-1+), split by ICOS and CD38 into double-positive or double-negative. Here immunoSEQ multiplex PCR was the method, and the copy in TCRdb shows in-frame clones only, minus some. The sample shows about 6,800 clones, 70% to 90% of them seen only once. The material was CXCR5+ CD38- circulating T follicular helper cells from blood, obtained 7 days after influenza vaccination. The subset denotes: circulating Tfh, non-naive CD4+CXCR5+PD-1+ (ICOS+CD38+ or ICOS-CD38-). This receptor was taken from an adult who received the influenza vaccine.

The CDR3, as DNA: TGTGCCAGCAGTTTAAGGTTAACGAACACCGGGGAGCTGTTTTTT. Protein sequence: CASSLRLTNTGELFF. The rearrangement joins TRBV28 to TRBJ2-2; unclear D gene. The CDR3 has 15 residues. CDR1 and CDR2 (germline): MDHEN, SYDVKM. V was clipped by 2 bases and J by 0 bases, with 7 bases between them. Filled out from reference TRBV28 and TRBJ2-2, the complete variable domain reads DVKVTQSSRYLVKRTGEKVFLECVQDMDHENMFWYRQDPGLGLRLIYFSYDVKMKEKGDIPEGYSVSREKKERFSLILESASTNQTSMYLCASSLRLTNTGELFFGEGSRLTVL.